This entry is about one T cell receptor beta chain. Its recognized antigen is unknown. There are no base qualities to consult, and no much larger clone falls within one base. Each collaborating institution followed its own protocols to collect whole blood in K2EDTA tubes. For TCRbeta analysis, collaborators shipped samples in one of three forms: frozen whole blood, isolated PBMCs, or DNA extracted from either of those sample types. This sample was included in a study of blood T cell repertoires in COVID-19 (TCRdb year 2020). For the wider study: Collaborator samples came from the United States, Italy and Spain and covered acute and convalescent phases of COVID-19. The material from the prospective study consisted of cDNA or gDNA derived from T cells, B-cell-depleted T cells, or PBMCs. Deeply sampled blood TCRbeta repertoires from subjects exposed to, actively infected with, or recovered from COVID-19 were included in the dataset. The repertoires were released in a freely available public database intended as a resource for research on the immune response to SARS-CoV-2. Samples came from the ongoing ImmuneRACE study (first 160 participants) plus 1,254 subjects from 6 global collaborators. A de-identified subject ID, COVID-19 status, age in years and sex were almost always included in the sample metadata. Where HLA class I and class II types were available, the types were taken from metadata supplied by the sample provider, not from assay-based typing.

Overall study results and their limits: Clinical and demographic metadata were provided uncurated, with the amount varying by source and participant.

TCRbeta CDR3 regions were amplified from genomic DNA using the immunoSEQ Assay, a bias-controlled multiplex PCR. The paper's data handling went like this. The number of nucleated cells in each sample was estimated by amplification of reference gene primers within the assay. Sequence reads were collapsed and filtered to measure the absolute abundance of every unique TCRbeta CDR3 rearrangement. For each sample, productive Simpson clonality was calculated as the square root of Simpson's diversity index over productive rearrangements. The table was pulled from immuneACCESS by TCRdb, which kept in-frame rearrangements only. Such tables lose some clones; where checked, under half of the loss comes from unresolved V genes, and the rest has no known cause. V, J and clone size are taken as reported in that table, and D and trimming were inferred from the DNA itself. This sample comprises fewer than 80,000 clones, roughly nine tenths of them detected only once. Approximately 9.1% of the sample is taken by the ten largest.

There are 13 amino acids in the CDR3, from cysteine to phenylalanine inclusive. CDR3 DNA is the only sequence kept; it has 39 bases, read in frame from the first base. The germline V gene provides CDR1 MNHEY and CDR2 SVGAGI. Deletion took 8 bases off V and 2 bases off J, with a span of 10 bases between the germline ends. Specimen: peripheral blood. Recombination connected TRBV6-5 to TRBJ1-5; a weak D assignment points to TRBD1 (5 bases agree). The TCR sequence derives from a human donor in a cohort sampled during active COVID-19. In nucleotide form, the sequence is TGTGCCAGCGCAGGGCAGCGCAATCAGCCCCAGCATTTT. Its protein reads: CASAGQRNQPQHF.